This T cell receptor beta chain was identified in a study of molecular identifiers for immune sequencing clone quantification. V lost 1 base, J lost 6 bases, and 17 bases lay in between. This CDR3 has 16 residues. CDR1 LNHDA and CDR2 SQIVND come from the germline V gene (reference sequence). Naive CD8 T cells underwent sorting with the CD8+CD4-CCR7+CD45RA+ definition. TCRdb re-called the PCR reads with MiXCR, one entry per CDR3 protein. Altogether more than 550,000 distinct CDR3 sequences are present, roughly 25% being singletons, with the ten largest covering 0.7% to 0.95%. This clonotype was sampled from a human donor in good health. Some libraries in this study had Jurkat cell RNA spiked in. Material: naive CD8+ T cells from blood, with Jurkat cell RNA spiked in. Subset defined: FACS-sorted CD8+CD4-CCR7+CD45RA+ naive T cells. The V gene is TRBV19, the J gene TRBJ2-3, with D perhaps TRBD1 (6 bases). CDR3: CASSIGGRGFIDTQYF. Written as DNA, the CDR3 is TGTGCCAGTAGTATAGGCGGCAGGGGTTTCATCGATACGCAGTATTTT.